The T cell receptor beta chain described here comes from a study of T cell clusters in autoimmune cytopenias. Findings and caveats of the study: Primary autoimmune cytopenia patients seemingly lacked the physiological T cell clusters found in healthy donors. Exclusive TRB clusters were around 3-fold more numerous in healthy donors than in active autoimmune hepatitis.

This CDR3 has 16 amino acids. Germline assignment: CDR1 MNHEY and CDR2 SVGAGI. Each sample's input was about 250 ng genomic DNA, 30,000 to 45,000 genome equivalents. Considering frequency, this clonotype is medium-sized. Its target is not known. TRB rearrangements were amplified by touch-down multiplex PCR with mixed TRB-A/B primers. No DNA is given; TCRdb re-called the multiplex PCR reads and lists each CDR3 protein once. The table for this sample gives under 9,000 distinct CDR3 sequences. The sample consisted of peripheral blood. The source is a human donor with an autoimmune cytopenia or autoimmune hepatitis (not recorded which). The chain joins TRBV6-5 to TRBJ2-1; TCRdb proposes TRBD2, but this gene call is untestable without DNA. The CDR3 protein is CASSYSGTSGGNEQFF.